This T cell receptor beta chain was observed in a study of CD8 T cells in Susac syndrome. Study background: Patients with Susac syndrome were, at the time of blood collection, therapy-naive, maintained on corticosteroids, or maintained on intravenous immunoglobulin alone.

The RNA, roughly 0.45 to 1 ug, was put through reverse transcription using random hexamers. TCRdb processed the immunoSEQ multiplex PCR reads anew with MiXCR; each CDR3 protein has one entry. The table has approximately 190,000 distinct CDR3 sequences, around 95% seen once; the top ten hold roughly 0.098%. The CDR3 has 14 amino acids. The germline CDR1 and CDR2 sequences are LGHNA and YNFKEQ. Trimming removed 4 bases at V and 4 bases at J, with 11 bases between. The sequence derives from a human donor with Susac syndrome. The chain uses TRBV4-2 and TRBJ1-5; D is uncertain. Input material: CD4+ T cells from PBMCs. The CDR3 sequence is CASSPMGVNQPQHF. The CDR3 DNA is TGTGCCAGCAGCCCTATGGGTGTTAATCAGCCCCAGCATTTT.